This entry is about one T cell receptor (beta chain). Its antigen remains unidentified. The data originate from a study of monozygotic twins with inflammatory bowel disease (dated by TCRdb to 2018 to 2020). Background for the entire study: The full study comprised some 30 monozygotic twin pairs: nine German pairs (four IBD-concordant, five IBD-discordant) and 19 IBD-discordant Danish pairs. The search for disease-associated traits relied mainly on comparing IBD patients with their genetically identical healthy co-twins within discordant pairs. Each individual had, on average, about 151 000 unique TCRalpha sequences and 181 000 unique TCRbeta sequences available for analysis.

Points the paper makes about the study in general: Measured by the inverse Simpson index, TCRbeta repertoire diversity was lower in IBD patients than in their healthy co-twins. The results gave no support for a single strong signal or clonotype linked to IBD. Compared with healthy twins, IBD patients shared fewer clonotypes with other individuals, and the difference was most pronounced in patients with signs of disease activity. Repertoire similarity did not differ between concordant and discordant twins, possibly due to limited statistical power. Differing immunosuppressive treatments among patients may have added background noise and inter-individual variability to the repertoires. Different T cell subtypes could not be distinguished in the analysis.

The CDR3, from cysteine to phenylalanine, totals 14 residues. Only the protein is available. The germline V gene provides CDR1 MNHEY and CDR2 SVGAGI. Libraries were prepared through 5' RACE. Preparation of each TCR library used approximately 3.5 ug of total RNA. For each sample, cDNA was synthesized in eight separate reactions using SMARTScribe reverse transcriptase. During cDNA synthesis, template switching was used to introduce unique molecular identifiers that contained a 6-nucleotide sample barcode. TCRalpha and TCRbeta cDNA was amplified in two nested PCRs of approximately 16 and 10 cycles, and bead purification was carried out after each PCR. Before amplification, the cDNA was both treated with uracil DNA-glycosylase and purified with the QIAquick PCR purification kit. The second PCR added Illumina TruSeq-compatible adapters along with sample-specific barcodes. Library quality and concentration were assessed using TapeStation and Qubit, and about 5 ng of each library was pooled. The pooled libraries were sequenced with 2 x 100 bp reads and custom sequencing primers on an Illumina HiSeq2500 single-index Rapid Run. Under the source paper's analysis protocol: PCR and sequencing errors were corrected by UMI-based consensus assembly using MiGEC version 1.2.6. MiXCR version 2.1.1 handled V(D)J alignment, clonotype assembly and CDR3 extraction. To normalise gene usage, clonotype sharing and MAIT/NKT TCR abundance, the analysis used the top 1000, 10 000 and 20 000 clonotypes per sample. After downsampling to 27 000 UMIs, diversity was calculated as the inverse Simpson index using the vegan R package. Paired Mann-Whitney U tests were applied to discordant twin pairs, with Benjamini-Hochberg correction for multiple testing. Each entry corresponds to one CDR3 protein sequence from reads that TCRdb reprocessed, and DNA is not given. The V and J calls here are based on TCRdb, not the publication. In this sample's table one finds over 200,000 distinct CDR3 sequences. 1.6% of the sample lies in the top ten.

From each donor, a roughly 2.7 ml peripheral blood sample was collected into PAXgene tubes and kept at -80 degrees C. Total RNA was isolated from whole blood with the PAXgene blood miRNA kit on an automated QIAcube, without T cell sorting. Peripheral blood from monozygotic twin pairs who were concordant or discordant for inflammatory bowel disease underwent deep TCRalpha and TCRbeta repertoire profiling using unique molecular barcoding. Smoking habits were recorded for all twin pairs, with individuals classified as current, former or never smokers. The receptor was isolated from a human donor with ulcerative colitis or Crohn's disease, or a healthy co-twin of an affected twin (not recorded which). Source material: blood. The V and J genes are TRBV6-5 and TRBJ2-5; TCRdb indicates TRBD1, and absent DNA this call remains unverified. Here the CDR3 is given as CASRYPGIQETQYF.